This TCR beta chain is drawn from a study of blood T cell repertoires in COVID-19. This CDR3 contains 15 residues. Germline CDR1 reads SGHTA; CDR2 reads FQGNSA. With V trimmed by 1 base and J by 5 bases, 6 bases remained unmatched. Methods used by the authors: The assay estimated nucleated cells by amplifying reference gene primers. This table comes from immunoSEQ multiplex PCR, and its TCRdb copy is limited to in-frame clones, with some not included. From that table come the V and J calls and clone size; the DNA was used to work out D and trimming. The sample has approximately 170,000 clones; about 85% are singletons. Participant age was about 18 to 95 years, and participants resided in approximately 24 US areas. Before being deemed recovered, Cohort 3 donors had two negative PCRs, clearance, or symptom resolution.

The TCR was taken from a woman in her forties or fifties who had recovered from COVID-19. This rearrangement joins TRBV7-2 to TRBJ2-7; TRBD1 matches at 9 bases. Sequencing input: PBMCs or T cells enriched from blood (not recorded which). The CDR3 DNA reads as TGTGCCAGCAGCTTAGAGGGGACAGGGACCAACGAGCAGTACTTC. Translated, it gives CASSLEGTGTNEQYF.